This is a list of T cell receptor beta chains from one sample in a study of OX40 agonist ivuxolimab in advanced cancers. Clones were read by immunoSEQ multiplex PCR, and TCRdb kept only the in-frame ones, dropping some. Of around 61,000 clones in the sample, 80% to 95% were seen once. The sequences come from CD4+ or CD8+ T cells sorted from blood, collected in a trial of the OX40 agonist ivuxolimab. Receptors originate from an adult with an advanced solid tumor such as melanoma, head and neck, liver or kidney cancer. Each CDR3 is given with its conserved first and last residue. The D gene is left open where the match is weak. For some rows the clone size is stated as once, few or many, or as a class when expanded; others skip it.

v_gene	abundance	j_gene	d_gene	CDR3nt	CDR3aa
TRBV28	-	TRBJ2-2	TRBD2	TGTGCCAGCAGTCGCCTAGCGGGAGTAATCACCGGGGAGCTGTTTTTT	CASSRLAGVITGELFF
TRBV29-1	few	TRBJ1-1	-	TGCAGCGTTGAGTTTACAGTTGAAGCTTTCTTT	CSVEFTVEAFF
TRBV4-3	-	TRBJ2-1	TRBD2	TGCGCCAGCAGTGGGACTAGCGGGTCGGATGAGCAGTTCTTC	CASSGTSGSDEQFF
TRBV20-1	-	TRBJ2-1	-	TGCAGTGCGGCGGGAAACAATGAGCAGTTCTTC	CSAAGNNEQFF
TRBV7-6	-	TRBJ1-3	-	TGTGCCAGCAGCTTAACTGGAAACACCATATATTTT	CASSLTGNTIYF
TRBV4-3	-	TRBJ1-1	-	TGCGCCAGCAGCCAAGATCTCCCAGGGGAAGACACTGAAGCTTTCTTT	CASSQDLPGEDTEAFF
TRBV11-2	-	TRBJ1-6	-	TGTGCCAGCAGCTTCCGGGCGGACCCACAATTCTCACCCCTCCACTTT	CASSFRADPQFSPLHF
TRBV7-8	-	TRBJ1-5	-	TGTGCCAGCAGCTTAGCACACAGGGAGGGGAGCAATCAGCCCCAGCATTTT	CASSLAHREGSNQPQHF
TRBV6-6	many	TRBJ1-3	-	TGTGCCAGCAGTTACAATTCCGGTGGAAACACCATATATTTT	CASSYNSGGNTIYF
TRBV27	few	TRBJ1-5	-	TGTGCCAGCAGTTTATACGGCAGGGGTCGGGAAAATCAGCCCCAGCATTTT	CASSLYGRGRENQPQHF
TRBV30	once	TRBJ1-5	-	TGTGCCTGGAGTGTAAGCTATGGGGCAGGGTTCCAGCCCCAGCATTTT	CAWSVSYGAGFQPQHF
TRBV9	-	TRBJ1-2	TRBD1	TGTGCCAGCAGCGTAGGGACAGGGGTTAACTATGGCTACACCTTC	CASSVGTGVNYGYTF
TRBV14	-	TRBJ2-3	-	TGTGCCAGCAGCTCCACTAGCACAGATACGCAGTATTTT	CASSSTSTDTQYF
TRBV5-4	-	TRBJ2-3	TRBD2	TGTGCCAGCAGCTCCCGGGGGGACCCAGATACGCAGTATTTT	CASSSRGDPDTQYF
TRBV6-1	-	TRBJ1-5	-	TGTGCCAGCAGTGATTTAACCTGGACCTTCTATCAGCCCCAGCATTTT	CASSDLTWTFYQPQHF
TRBV27	-	TRBJ2-1	-	TGTGCCAGCAGTTTCTCCGGCTCCTACAATGAGCAGTTCTTC	CASSFSGSYNEQFF
TRBV7-9	-	TRBJ2-1	-	TGTGCCAGCAGCGACCAGGGGTCTCGTAGGGATGAGCAGTTCTTC	CASSDQGSRRDEQFF
TRBV4-1	-	TRBJ2-1	-	TGCGCCAGCAGCCACCTAGAAGGTAGCAATGAGCAGTTCTTC	CASSHLEGSNEQFF
TRBV25-1	-	TRBJ2-6	-	TGTGCCAGCAGTGAAGGGGCCGGGGCCAACGTCCTGACTTTC	CASSEGAGANVLTF
TRBV11-3	-	TRBJ2-3	-	TGTGCCAGCAGCTTAGATCTGAGCACAGATACGCAGTATTTT	CASSLDLSTDTQYF
TRBV7-2	-	TRBJ2-2	-	TGTGCCAGCAGCTTGCGGGACGCGAACACCGGGGAGCTGTTTTTT	CASSLRDANTGELFF
TRBV28	once	TRBJ2-1	-	TGTGCCAGCAATCTGGTCCTAGCCAATGAGCAGTTCTTC	CASNLVLANEQFF
TRBV9	-	TRBJ2-3	-	TGTGCCAGCAGCGTAGACGGCCGGGGAGATACGCAGTATTTT	CASSVDGRGDTQYF
TRBV6-5	-	TRBJ1-2	-	TGTGCCAGCCAACCCAGGGGCGGTCTCTATGGCTACACCTTC	CASQPRGGLYGYTF
TRBV7-9	-	TRBJ1-5	-	TGTGCCAGCAGCTTAATAGAGAATCAGCCCCAGCATTTT	CASSLIENQPQHF
TRBV2	-	TRBJ2-1	TRBD1	TGTGCCAGCAGTGATCCCACAGGGGGGACCTCCTACAATGAGCAGTTCTTC	CASSDPTGGTSYNEQFF
TRBV11-3	-	TRBJ2-3	-	TGTGCCAGCAAGAACGACAGGGAGGGTACGCAGTATTTT	CASKNDREGTQYF
TRBV2	-	TRBJ2-2	TRBD1	TGTGCCAGCAGTACTACCGGGACAGGGATTACGAACACCGGGGAGCTGTTTTTT	CASSTTGTGITNTGELFF
TRBV9	few	TRBJ1-5	-	TGTGCCAGCAGCGTAGATGGAGGATTGAATCAGCCCCAGCATTTT	CASSVDGGLNQPQHF
TRBV5-4	-	TRBJ1-2	-	TGTGCCAGCAGCGACTACCGGGACCTCCCAAATTATGGCTACACCTTC	CASSDYRDLPNYGYTF
TRBV30	-	TRBJ1-1	-	TGTGCCTGGAGTGTTGGAGGGGGCACTGAAGCTTTCTTT	CAWSVGGGTEAFF
TRBV5-6	-	TRBJ1-3	-	TGTGCCAGCAGCTGGGGCAGGGCTGGAAACACCATATATTTT	CASSWGRAGNTIYF
TRBV30	-	TRBJ1-2	-	TGTGCCTGGAACCCGGGAACTAACTATGGCTACACCTTC	CAWNPGTNYGYTF
TRBV5-6	-	TRBJ1-3	-	TGTGCCAGCAGCTTAAGTCCAGCAGGCGGAAACACCATATATTTT	CASSLSPAGGNTIYF
TRBV4-1	-	TRBJ1-1	-	TGCGCCAGCAGCCAAGATCTGGGGTTGAACACTGAAGCTTTCTTT	CASSQDLGLNTEAFF
TRBV7-7	-	TRBJ1-1	-	TGTGCTAGCAGCTTCGCACGGATCATGAACACTGAAGCTTTCTTT	CASSFARIMNTEAFF
TRBV7-9	-	TRBJ1-3	-	TGTGCCAGCAGCTCCCCCTCGGGGAGTGGAAACACCATATATTTT	CASSSPSGSGNTIYF
TRBV16	-	TRBJ1-1	TRBD1	TGTGCCAGCAGCTATCAGACAGGGGAGGTATCAAACACTGAAGCTTTCTTT	CASSYQTGEVSNTEAFF
TRBV6-6	-	TRBJ1-5	-	TGTGCCAGCAGTTATCTGGGCGGTTTAAATCAGCCCCAGCATTTT	CASSYLGGLNQPQHF
TRBV4-2	-	TRBJ2-7	-	TGTGCCAGCAGCCAACAGGACAGACCCTACGAGCAGTACTTC	CASSQQDRPYEQYF
TRBV6-5	-	TRBJ2-5	-	TGTGCCAGCAGTTACTGGGTGGGGGAGACCCAGTACTTC	CASSYWVGETQYF
TRBV7-8	-	TRBJ1-5	-	TGTGCCAGTGAAGAGGGGAGCAATCAGCCCCAGCATTTT	CASEEGSNQPQHF
TRBV15	-	TRBJ2-7	-	TGTGCCACCAGCAGAGGGAATCCTGATTTCGAGCAGTACTTC	CATSRGNPDFEQYF
TRBV7-2	-	TRBJ2-1	-	TGTGCCAGCAGCTTAGCGGGGTTTAATGAGCAGTTCTTC	CASSLAGFNEQFF
TRBV29-1	once	TRBJ1-1	TRBD1	TGCAGCGCTAACCCAGGGGGCGAGGCCACTGAAGCTTTCTTT	CSANPGGEATEAFF
TRBV30	-	TRBJ1-5	TRBD1	TGTGCCTGGAGTGGGGGACAGGGGGCGCGGCAGCCCCAGCATTTT	CAWSGGQGARQPQHF
TRBV13	-	TRBJ1-1	TRBD1	TGTGCCAGCAGCACTCTGACAGGGGGTGGCTCCGATGCTTTCTTT	CASSTLTGGGSDAFF
TRBV5-1	-	TRBJ1-2	-	TGCGCCAGCAGCTTGAACTTTCCAAGGTTTCTTTATGGCTACACCTTC	CASSLNFPRFLYGYTF